The present T cell receptor (beta chain) was sequenced within a study of control samples from healthy donors and cancer patients. The table came from immunoSEQ multiplex PCR; TCRdb's copy has only in-frame clones and leaves some out. The data contain roughly 84,000 clones, 91% of them singletons. This TCR derives from a man aged 45-65 years in good health. Sequencing was performed on blood.

CDR3 amino acids: CASSESGSSVEKLFF. The DNA for the CDR3 is TGCGCCAGCAGTGAGTCGGGCTCCTCGGTGGAAAAACTGTTTTTT. The rearrangement uses TRBV10-2 and TRBJ1-4, with no clear D. Germline assignment: CDR1 WSHSY and CDR2 SAAADI. The CDR3 extends over 15 amino acids. V lost 0 bases and J 8 bases, leaving 13 bases between the germline ends.